These 26 T cell receptor beta chains were all obtained from the same sample, sequenced in a study of human T cells and chemical hapten exposure. From the 5' RACE reads, TCRdb called clonotypes with MiXCR, one entry per CDR3 protein. The profile shows more than 140,000 distinct CDR3 sequences, roughly 4% of them singletons. Total RNA extraction was carried out from unfractionated whole blood. These receptors came from a female donor in good health.

This clonotype was detected ten times or more. This chain uses TRBV11-1 with TRBJ2-7, with TRBD2 matching 9 bases. The CDR3 contains 16 residues. CDR1 SGHAT and CDR2 FQDESV come from the germline V gene (reference sequence). Trimming cost V 5 bases and J 7 bases; bases outside gene matches: 15. In DNA, the CDR3 is TGTGCCAGCAGCCCATGGGTGGCTAGCGGGGCTTTTGAGCAGTACTTC. Residues: CASSPWVASGAFEQYF.

This clonotype was seen at least ten times. V is TRBV7-2 and J is TRBJ2-4, with 13 positions matching TRBD2. The CDR3 sequence is 15 residues long. CDR1 is SGHTA, CDR2 FQGNSA, per germline. After removal of 4 bases from V and 14 bases from J, the junction contained 11 bases not matched to a gene. As DNA, the CDR3 is TGTGCCAGCAGCTCCCGGACTAGCGGGGGAGGCTGGGAGTACTTC. It is translated as CASSSRTSGGGWEYF.

This clonotype was picked up one time. Here the CDR3 omits its conserved ending phenylalanine or tryptophan, so a read error is the likely source. No DNA is shown, since the ends of the CDR3 on it are uncertain; the CDR3 is the one TCRdb lists. This chain uses TRBV4-1 with TRBJ2-1; TRBD2, the D gene given by the table, was not confirmed from the DNA. CDR1 MGHRA and CDR2 YSYEKL come from the germline V gene. 16 amino acids form the CDR3, both terminal residues included. The CDR3 sequence: CASSQVRGGVYNEQGG.

This clonotype was seen at least ten times. The V call is TRBV2, the J call TRBJ2-1; a possible D gene is TRBD2 (6 bases). This CDR3 has 13 residues. V dropped 8 bases and J dropped 6 bases, with 14 bases sitting between them. Germline CDR1 reads SNHLY; CDR2 reads FYNNEI. CDR3 DNA sequence: TGTGCCAGCTCGTCACTAGCAGGCAATGAGCAGTTCTTC. This translates into CASSSLAGNEQFF.

This clonotype appeared many times. The chain is built from TRBV18 and TRBJ2-3, with D tentatively TRBD2 (6 bases). The CDR3 runs to 14 residues. CDR1 and CDR2 from the germline V gene are KGHSH and LQKENI. Trimming pared 6 bases from V and 4 bases from J, leaving 14 bases between. Written as DNA, the CDR3 is TGTGCCAGCTCGCCGGGACTGCGCCCAGATACGCAGTATTTT. This encodes CASSPGLRPDTQYF.

This clonotype was seen ten or more times. V is TRBV20-1 and J is TRBJ1-4; 9 nucleotides align to TRBD1. CDR3 length: 13 residues. From germline, CDR1 is DFQATT and CDR2 SNEGSKA (reference sequence). V trimming: 5 bases; J trimming: 6 bases; junction bases outside the gene matches: 4. CDR3 residues: CSAHTGGDEKLFF. CDR3 nucleotides: TGCAGTGCTCACACAGGGGGCGATGAAAAACTGTTTTTT.

This rearrangement joins TRBV19 to TRBJ2-7; no clear D. Trimming took 4 bases from V and 3 from J, leaving 25 bases between them. The CDR3 contains 18 residues. CDR1 LNHDA and CDR2 SQIVND come from the germline V gene (reference sequence). CDR3 DNA sequence: TGTGCCAGTAGTAAATGGGGTAGTGTAGCCCCGAATGACTACGAGCAGTACTTC. Its translation is CASSKWGSVAPNDYEQYF.

In this sample, this clonotype turned up many times. The chain recombines TRBV5-6 with TRBJ1-5; D is undetermined. Trimming stripped 1 base from V and 4 bases from J, with 12 bases between. Per germline, CDR1 SGHDT and CDR2 YYEEEE. This CDR3 comprises 15 residues. CDR3 in DNA: TGTGCCAGCAGCTTGTTCACCCGAGAGAATCAGCCCCAGCATTTT. Its protein product is CASSLFTRENQPQHF.

This clonotype was recorded many times. The CDR3 DNA sequence: TGCGCCAGCAGCTGGGGGGGGGACGCTGAAGCTTTCTTT. Encoded protein: CASSWGGDAEAFF. This rearrangement joins TRBV5-1 to TRBJ1-1; tentative D call: TRBD1 (5 bases). This CDR3 contains 13 residues. Germline V gene lookup returns CDR1 SGHRS and CDR2 YFSETQ. V was pared by 3 bases and J by 6 bases, with 12 bases between.

In its sample, this clonotype was seen many times. V usage is TRBV7-2 and J usage is TRBJ1-1; D uncertain. CDR3 length: 14 amino acids. Germline assignment: CDR1 SGHTA and CDR2 FQGNSA. Trimming pared 2 bases from V and 2 bases from J, leaving 9 bases between. This CDR3 is CASSLYRGNTEAFF. The CDR3 DNA reads TGTGCCAGCAGCTTATACCGGGGTAACACTGAAGCTTTCTTT.

This clonotype was observed once. V is TRBV12-3 or TRBV12-4 and J is TRBJ2-7; 7 bases are a match to TRBD1. The CDR3 consists of 16 residues. The V gene end was trimmed by 1 base and the J gene end by 3 bases; junction bases not matched to a gene: 9. The CDR3 nucleotides are TGTGCCAGCAGTTTAGTCGTACCGACAGGGTACTACGAGCAGTACTTC. Protein sequence: CASSLVVPTGYYEQYF.

This clonotype appeared a few times. This rearrangement joins TRBV7-2 to TRBJ1-2, with 7 bases identical to TRBD1. Germline V gives CDR1 SGHTA, CDR2 FQGNSA. This CDR3 has 15 amino acids. Unmatched junction bases numbered 9, after V lost 6 bases and J lost 2 bases. The CDR3 sequence is CASSSPRGQNYGYTF. As DNA, the CDR3 is TGTGCCAGCAGTTCCCCCAGGGGACAGAACTATGGCTACACCTTC.

This clonotype was counted many times. The V and J genes are TRBV5-1 and TRBJ2-2; D is uncertain. The germline V gene encodes CDR1 SGHRS and CDR2 YFSETQ. V dropped 1 base and J dropped 5 bases, with 9 bases sitting between them. CDR3 length: 14 residues. CDR3 loop: CASSLLAQTGELFF. The DNA for the CDR3 is TGCGCCAGCAGCTTGTTGGCTCAGACCGGGGAGCTGTTTTTT.

This clonotype came up a few times. The V call is TRBV7-9, the J call TRBJ2-7; D perhaps matches TRBD1 (6 bases). This CDR3 region has 18 residues. Germline V lookup: CDR1 SEHNR, CDR2 FQNEAQ (reference sequence). V was trimmed by 2 bases and J by 1 base, leaving 21 bases between them. The CDR3 DNA reads as TGTGCCAGCAGCTTACCGCTTGGAACTGGACAGAGTTCCTACGAGCAGTACTTC. Protein: CASSLPLGTGQSSYEQYF.

This rearrangement joins TRBV12-3 or TRBV12-4 to TRBJ1-1, with 9 bases aligning to TRBD1. Trimming removed 6 bases from V and 1 base from J; junction bases left unmatched: 3. CDR3 size: 14 residues. CDR3 sequence reads: CASRGTGRNTEAFF. CDR3 DNA sequence: TGTGCCAGCAGAGGGACAGGGAGGAACACTGAAGCTTTCTTT.

This clonotype was recorded many times. V gene TRBV6-1 combines with J gene TRBJ2-7; D not certain. The CDR3 is made up of 15 amino acids. Germline values: CDR1 MNHNS, CDR2 SASEGT. V was shortened by 9 bases and J by 1 base, with 19 bases between the two germline ends. CDR3 sequence reads: CASLIHEHSSYEQYF. The CDR3 DNA sequence: TGTGCCAGTCTAATTCACGAGCATTCTTCCTACGAGCAGTACTTC.

The chain carries TRBV7-9 and TRBJ2-5, with D tentatively TRBD1 (6 bases). Germline assignment: CDR1 SEHNR and CDR2 FQNEAQ (reference sequence). The CDR3 has 16 amino acids. V lost 5 bases, J lost 0 bases, and 16 bases lay in between. CDR3 sequence (DNA): TGTGCCAGCAGCCCGAAGAGGGACATATACCAAGAGACCCAGTACTTC. Translated, it gives CASSPKRDIYQETQYF.

In its sample, this clonotype was seen a few times. This chain uses TRBV19 with TRBJ1-1; no firm D call. There are 15 residues in the CDR3. V dropped 5 bases and J dropped 6 bases, with 19 bases sitting between them. Germline V CDR1 and CDR2: LNHDA, SQIVND (reference sequence). CDR3 DNA sequence: TGTGCCAGTAGTGATATCCGGGCCCCATTGGCTGAAGCTTTCTTT. This encodes CASSDIRAPLAEAFF. The full variable domain, its missing parts supplied by reference TRBV19 and TRBJ1-1, is DGGITQSPKYLFRKEGQNVTLSCEQNLNHDAMYWYRQDPGQGLRLIYYSQIVNDFQKGDIAEGYSVSREKKESFPLTVTSAQKNPTAFYLCASSDIRAPLAEAFFGQGTRLTVV.

CDR3: CATGTSGSTGELFF. The CDR3 bases are TGTGCCACTGGAACTAGCGGGTCCACCGGGGAGCTGTTTTTT. The chain carries TRBV24-1 and TRBJ2-2; TRBD2 matches at 9 bases. Germline assignment: CDR1 KGHDR and CDR2 SFDVKD. This CDR3 is 14 amino acids long. With 10 bases clipped from V and 4 bases from J, the junction kept 6 bases outside the gene matches.

This clonotype has a count of ten or more. The chain employs TRBV5-1 and TRBJ2-1; D possibly corresponds to TRBD2 (5 bases). This CDR3 has 12 residues. CDR1 and CDR2 (germline): SGHRS, YFSETQ. V gave up 0 bases and J gave up 9 bases, with 7 bases separating them. The CDR3 region is CASSLVSGEQFF. Written as DNA, the CDR3 is TGCGCCAGCAGCTTGGTAAGCGGTGAGCAGTTCTTC.

This clonotype came up many times. The rearrangement joins TRBV6-1 to TRBJ1-1; D is undetermined. Germline V gene sequence: CDR1 MNHNS, CDR2 SASEGT. V shed 2 bases and J shed 1 base, with 11 bases lying between them. The length of the CDR3 is 15 residues. CDR3 region: CASSEYPNRNTEAFF. The CDR3 bases are TGTGCCAGCAGTGAATACCCTAATAGGAACACTGAAGCTTTCTTT.

This clonotype showed up many times. The CDR3 loop reads CSASRDRGVTEAFF. The CDR3 nucleotides are TGCAGTGCTTCCCGGGACAGGGGTGTCACTGAAGCTTTCTTT. The V and J genes are TRBV20-1 and TRBJ1-1, with 10 bases that match TRBD1. The CDR3 contains 14 residues. Germline loops: CDR1 DFQATT, CDR2 SNEGSKA (reference sequence). Germline trimming cut 5 bases from V and 4 bases from J; bases unmatched to any gene: 7.

In this sample, this clonotype turned up many times. The chain employs TRBV29-1 and TRBJ1-1; 9 bases align to TRBD1. The CDR3 loop spans 13 amino acids. The V gene end was trimmed by 7 bases and the J gene end by 1 base; junction bases not matched to a gene: 4. Per germline, CDR1 SQVTM and CDR2 ANQGSEA. In DNA, the CDR3 is TGCAGCGGTTCGACAGGGGGGAACACTGAAGCTTTCTTT. Its translation: CSGSTGGNTEAFF.

This clonotype was recorded at least ten times. The gene calls are TRBV18 and TRBJ1-5; D may be TRBD1 (5 bases). The V gene's germline CDR1 is KGHSH and CDR2 LQKENI. V was trimmed by 5 bases and J by 4 bases, leaving 9 bases between them. This CDR3 is 13 amino acids long. In DNA form, the CDR3 reads TGTGCCAGCTCAGTGGGGGAAAATCAGCCCCAGCATTTT. Its translation is CASSVGENQPQHF.

This clonotype was detected a few times. The rearrangement uses TRBV12-3 or TRBV12-4 and TRBJ2-3; TRBD1 matches at 7 bases. CDR3 size: 16 residues. V lost 2 bases to trimming and J lost 1 base; unmatched junction nucleotides: 6. The CDR3 reads CASSLNRGGRTDTQYF. CDR3 sequence (DNA): TGTGCCAGCAGTTTAAACAGGGGCGGTCGCACAGATACGCAGTATTTT.

The rearrangement links TRBV12-3 or TRBV12-4 to TRBJ1-5; D perhaps matches TRBD1 (6 bases). V gave up 6 bases and J gave up 2 bases, with 17 bases separating them. The CDR3 has 16 residues. In DNA form, the CDR3 reads TGTGCCAGCAGCCCCTGGGAGGGGGAAGGCAATCAGCCCCAGCATTTT. It specifies CASSPWEGEGNQPQHF.